This T cell receptor beta chain came from a study of T cell clonotyping in hematopoietic cell transplantation. Study in general: Samples: about 28 days before transplant, then days 30, 100 and 180 after.

Using immunoSEQ multiplex PCR, the repertoire was profiled, and TCRdb retains in-frame clones only, with some absent. The repertoire has about 15,000 clones, roughly 64% of them found once; the top ten carry 7.5% to 10%. The study, taken as a whole, reports: After transplant, recipient diversity fell while pathologically expanded clonotypes grew through day 180. Broader posttransplant TCR repertoire diversity was predicted by graft donor and pretransplant recipient Inverse Simpson Index values. Cells were unsorted, so CD4 and CD8 contributions were not separated.

Trimming pared 3 bases from V and 2 bases from J, leaving 14 bases between. This CDR3 is 15 amino acids long. As for this clone: What it binds is unknown.

This TCR was sampled from a human donor who either received an allogeneic hematopoietic cell transplant for a myeloid malignancy or was a related donor (not recorded which). Some clones in this sample may be carry-over from other donors' samples. The J gene is TRBJ2-7, the V gene TRBV23-1; D tentatively fits TRBD1 or TRBD2 (5 bases each). TRBV23-1 is an open reading frame whose function is uncertain. Sequencing was performed on PBMCs. CDR3 nucleotides: TGCGCCAGCAGTCAGGGGACGACAGTCCCCTACGAGCAGTACTTC. Encoded protein: CASSQGTTVPYEQYF.